This is a list of T cell receptor beta chains from one sample in a study of blood T cells in healthy people across ages. TCRdb reprocessed the 5' RACE reads with MiXCR, giving one entry per CDR3 protein. This sample has over 950,000 distinct CDR3 sequences; about 53% occur once, and the top ten carry 20% to 25%. The specimen was blood. These receptors all come from a woman aged 55-70 years in good health. Each CDR3 is given with its conserved first and last residue. The D gene is left open where the match is weak.

j_gene,v_gene,d_gene,CDR3nt,CDR3aa
TRBJ2-3,TRBV29-1,TRBD1,TGCAGCGTCGCCAGGACAGGGGCGGGCGCAGATACGCAGTATTTT,CSVARTGAGADTQYF
TRBJ1-1,TRBV20-1,.,TGCAGTGCTAGAGTTAGAACCGCTGAAGCTTTCTTT,CSARVRTAEAFF
TRBJ2-1,TRBV12-3/TRBV12-4,TRBD1,TGTGCCAGCAGGGACGTGGACAGGGCTTACAATGAGCAGTTCTTC,CASRDVDRAYNEQFF
TRBJ2-1,TRBV12-3/TRBV12-4,.,TGTGCCAGCAGTTCCGGGCCCTACAATGAGCAGTTCTTC,CASSSGPYNEQFF
TRBJ2-2,TRBV24-1,.,TGTGCCGCCAGTGATTTGCATAGCACCGGGGAGCTGTTTTTT,CAASDLHSTGELFF
TRBJ2-3,TRBV9,.,TGTGCCAGCAGCGTTCAAGCTAGCACAGATACGCAGTATTTT,CASSVQASTDTQYF
TRBJ2-7,TRBV11-3,.,TGTGCCAACCGGGAAGGGACCCGGGGGCTGTCCTACGAGCAGTACTTC,CANREGTRGLSYEQYF
TRBJ1-5,TRBV25-1,.,TGTGCCAGCAGTGAATCGGCCGTGGCAGGAGTGAATCAGCCCCAGCATTTT,CASSESAVAGVNQPQHF
TRBJ1-4,TRBV28,.,TGTGCCAGCACCTCCCAGGGTAATGAAAAACTGTTTTTT,CASTSQGNEKLFF
TRBJ2-1,TRBV4-1,TRBD2,TGCGCCAGCAGCCAGAAAGCGGGAGACTACAATGAGCAGTTCTTC,CASSQKAGDYNEQFF
TRBJ1-6,TRBV20-1,.,TGCAGTGCTAGAAATCCGAGCTCCTATAATTCACCCCTCCACTTT,CSARNPSSYNSPLHF
TRBJ2-7,TRBV29-1,TRBD1,TGCAGCGTTGTAGGGACAGGGGGCAACGAGCAGTACTTC,CSVVGTGGNEQYF
TRBJ1-6,TRBV12-3/TRBV12-4,.,TGTGCCAGCAGGGCTGCAGGGAGCAATTCACCCCTCCACTTT,CASRAAGSNSPLHF
TRBJ1-6,TRBV20-1,TRBD1,TGCAGTGCGCCAGGGGGCCCAAATTTGGGGGAAAATTCACCCCTCCACTTT,CSAPGGPNLGENSPLHF
TRBJ2-1,TRBV7-2,.,TGTGCCAGCAGCTTAGCGCCCAATGAGCAGTTCTTC,CASSLAPNEQFF
TRBJ2-1,TRBV7-8,.,TGTGCCAGCAGGTTGACATTCGCCTCCTACAATGAGCAGTTCTTC,CASRLTFASYNEQFF